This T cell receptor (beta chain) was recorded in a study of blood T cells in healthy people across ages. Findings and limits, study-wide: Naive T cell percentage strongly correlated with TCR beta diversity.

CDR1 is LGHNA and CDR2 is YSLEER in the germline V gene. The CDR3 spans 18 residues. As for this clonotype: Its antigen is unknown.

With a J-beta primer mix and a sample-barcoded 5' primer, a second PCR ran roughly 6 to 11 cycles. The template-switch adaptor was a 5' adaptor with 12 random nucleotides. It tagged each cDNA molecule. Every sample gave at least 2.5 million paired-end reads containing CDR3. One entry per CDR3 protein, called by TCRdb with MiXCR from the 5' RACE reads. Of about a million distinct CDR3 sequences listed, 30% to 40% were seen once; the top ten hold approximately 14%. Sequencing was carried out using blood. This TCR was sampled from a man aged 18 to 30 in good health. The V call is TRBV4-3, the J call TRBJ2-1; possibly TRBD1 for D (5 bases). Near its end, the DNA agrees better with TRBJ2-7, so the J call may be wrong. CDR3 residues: CASSQVYRTESSYNEQYF. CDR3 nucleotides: TGCGCCAGCAGCCAAGTATACAGGACGGAGAGCTCCTACAATGAGCAGTACTTC.